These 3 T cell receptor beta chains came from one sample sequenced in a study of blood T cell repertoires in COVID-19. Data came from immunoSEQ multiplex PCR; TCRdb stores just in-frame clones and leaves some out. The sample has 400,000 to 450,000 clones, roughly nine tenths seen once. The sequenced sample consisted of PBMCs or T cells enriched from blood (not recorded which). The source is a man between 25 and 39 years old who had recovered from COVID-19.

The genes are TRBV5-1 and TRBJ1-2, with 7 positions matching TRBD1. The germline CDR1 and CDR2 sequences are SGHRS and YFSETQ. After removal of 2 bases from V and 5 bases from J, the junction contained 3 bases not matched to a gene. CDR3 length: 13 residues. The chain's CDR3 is CASSFTGEYGYTF. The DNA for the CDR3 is TGCGCCAGCAGCTTCACAGGGGAATATGGCTACACCTTC. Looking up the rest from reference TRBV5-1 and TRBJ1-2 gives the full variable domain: KAGVTQTPRYLIKTRGQQVTLSCSPISGHRSVSWYQQTPGQGLQFLFEYFSETQRNKGNFPGRFSGRQFSNSRSEMNVSTLELGDSALYLCASSFTGEYGYTFGSGTRLTVV.

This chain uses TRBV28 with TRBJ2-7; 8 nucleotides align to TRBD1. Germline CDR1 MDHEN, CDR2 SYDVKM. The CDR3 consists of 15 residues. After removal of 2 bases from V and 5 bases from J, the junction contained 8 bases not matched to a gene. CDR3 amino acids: CASSLPTGAVDEQYF. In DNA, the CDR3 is TGTGCCAGCAGTTTACCGACAGGGGCGGTGGACGAGCAGTACTTC.

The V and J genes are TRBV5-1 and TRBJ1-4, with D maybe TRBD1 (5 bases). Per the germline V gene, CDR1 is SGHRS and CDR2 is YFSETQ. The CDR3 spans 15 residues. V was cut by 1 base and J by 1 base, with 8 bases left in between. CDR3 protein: CASSLFQGTNEKLFF. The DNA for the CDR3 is TGCGCCAGCAGCTTGTTTCAGGGAACTAATGAAAAACTGTTTTTT.